This TCR beta chain came from a study of post-analysis software for immune sequencing data (dated by TCRdb to about 2015). As for the study more broadly: Recorded disease courses included relapsing-remitting, secondary progressive and progressive-relapsing multiple sclerosis, with some patients lacking subtype annotation. The patient repertoires were compared against 10 to 12 previously published healthy control repertoires obtained from donors aged roughly 6 to 26 years. A subset of samples was prepared in parallel using single-end sample barcoding, then pooled and co-amplified after Illumina adapter ligation.

Results the study describes overall, beyond this receptor: Patients showed significantly higher frequencies than controls for five TRBV segments, among them TRBV5-6, TRBV5-1 and TRBV20-1. Significantly lower normalized Chao1 diversity was found in multiple sclerosis patients than in controls, suggesting substantial peripheral T-cell clonal expansion. Strong co-clustering of samples prepared in the same batch was shown by direct clustering with F measure, prompting a batch-effect correction. The control group was slightly older than the multiple sclerosis patient group.

To demonstrate the VDJtools post-analysis software, the study profiled TCR beta repertoires from the peripheral blood of around 13 young patients with multiple sclerosis. The multiple sclerosis patients were children and adolescents between about 6 and 15 years of age. Points on this clonotype: Its antigen is currently not known. No base quality values were provided; no much bigger clone lies one nucleotide off.

CDR1 is given as DFQATT and CDR2 as SNEGSKA, both from the germline V gene (reference sequence). The CDR3 covers 17 residues, taking in both the cysteine and the phenylalanine. Only the CDR3 portion is preserved as DNA: 51 bases, with reading frame beginning at the first base. Between the V and J ends, shortened by 4 bases and 5 bases respectively, the junction contains 24 bases. The library was generated by PCR. TCRdb lists the instrument as Illumina HiSeq 2500. To reduce PCR and sequencing biases, unique molecular identifiers were built into the TCR beta cDNA libraries. Some 500,000 cDNA molecules were obtained per 1 to 10 million input T cells, so each molecule approximated one T cell. The patient libraries were prepared and sequenced with the same protocol used for the earlier healthy control dataset. Samples belonging to the same batch were prepared together, multiplexed and sequenced on a shared HiSeq lane. For the original study's pipeline: Raw barcoded reads were processed with MIGEC, discarding single-read molecular identifier groups before consensus assembly and CDR3 extraction. VDJtools was used for post-analysis of the clonotype tables, and diversity was normalized by down-sampling every dataset to the size of the smallest sample. To correct batch-related cross-sample contamination, repertoire overlap clustering matched CDR3 amino acid sequences but not nucleotide sequences. TCRdb trimmed public reads at Q25 via fastp, called clones via MiXCR and kept in-frame beta chains. A single entry per CDR3 protein holds the most common genes and DNA from its merged rows. TCRdb, not the original authors, processed these V and J calls. The sample data list some 190,000 distinct CDR3 sequences, and about 30% of these were observed just once. The ten top clones hold nearly 3.5% of the sample.

The sequencing input was blood. The rearrangement combines TRBV20-1 with TRBJ1-5; the D gene is not confidently resolved. This receptor was obtained from a girl aged 2-17 years with multiple sclerosis. The CDR3: CSAIIPRVPTAYQPQHF. In nucleotide form, the sequence is TGCAGTGCTATCATCCCCCGGGTCCCCACGGCCTATCAGCCCCAGCATTTT.